The present T cell receptor (beta chain) was sequenced within a study of T cells in Graves' hyperthyroidism and ophthalmopathy (dated by TCRdb to between 2018 and 2021). For the study in its entirety: Peripheral blood samples were taken at initial diagnosis, before any treatment was given. TCR Vbeta CDR3 sequencing of some 140 peripheral blood samples (roughly 41 ophthalmopathy, about 80 hyperthyroidism and approximately 17 progressor patients) is reported in the paper. In six Graves' hyperthyroidism patients, the study also compared T-cell repertoires from thyroid tissue with T-cell repertoires from blood. Once sampling was done, hyperthyroidism patients were given methimazole at a starting dose of 30 mg daily, whereas ophthalmopathy patients were given high-dose intravenous methylprednisolone. The 95 to 100 discovery patients were randomly split 7:3 into training and test sets. To identify distinguishing TCR V-J signatures, a discovery cohort of 100 or so patients was used, comprising some 45 with Graves' ophthalmopathy and around 57 with stable Graves' hyperthyroidism. Prospective prediction of ophthalmopathy was tested in an independent validation cohort consisting of some 18 hyperthyroidism patients and 17 patients who later progressed to ophthalmopathy. Study-level results and caveats: Sample size was not statistically predetermined, and blinding of investigators to group allocation was not performed. Most expanded thyroid clonotypes (frequency above 0.001) were also detected in blood, suggesting blood repertoires may reflect thyroid immune responses. In validation, progression to ophthalmopathy was predicted by the model with around 71% sensitivity and 72% to 80% specificity, a median of 6.5 months before onset. Ophthalmopathy was separated from stable hyperthyroidism by a 13 V-J signature model, with about 86% sensitivity and about 84% specificity obtained in cross-validation and 80%/75% obtained in testing.

Stable Graves' hyperthyroidism was defined as the absence of progression to ophthalmopathy over 18 months of follow-up. Hyperthyroidism patients were newly diagnosed, with disease duration under 2 months, and aged 18 to 65 years. Any patient with an uncontrolled infection, another autoimmune disease, pregnancy or lactation was excluded. Clinical symptoms, serum thyroxine and TRAb, thyroid ultrasound, and orbital computed tomography formed the basis for the diagnoses. PBMCs were isolated from roughly 10 ml of fresh peripheral blood by Ficoll-Paque density gradient centrifugation. Trizol reagent was used to extract total RNA, and RNA quality was then checked on an Agilent 2100 Bioanalyzer. TCR beta CDR3 regions were amplified from RNA transcripts. For the first round of RT-PCR on the TCR CDR3, the HTBI primer set was used together with the Qiagen OneStep RT-PCR kit. The libraries were constructed in a second round of multiplex PCR and then size-selected and purified. The libraries were sequenced on an Illumina HiSeq2000 using paired-end 100 bp reads. The authors' pipeline ran thus. SOAPnuke was used to process the raw data, throwing out any read that contained adapters or uncalled bases, had a mean Phred below 15, or lacked an exact constant-primer or identifier match. COPE v1.2.5 was used to merge high-quality paired reads, and clonotypes were defined as unique nucleotide sequences. MiTCR v1.1 was used to align the clonotypes against IMGT TRBV, TRBD and TRBJ reference segments. Analysis was restricted to V-J combinations with a frequency above 0.0001, which covered 99.2% of repertoires. The TCS score was defined as F50 (clonal expansion) divided by E x V (chaos), with BLOSUM62-based TCRdist calculated between CDR3 peptides within each V-J. Welch's t-statistics and random forest reduced roughly 540 V-J features to roughly 13, which were used in a naive Bayes classifier (R e1071). The raw public data were reprocessed by TCRdb itself: fastp quality trimming at Q25, MiXCR clonotype calling, in-frame beta chains only. Each entry is one CDR3 protein sequence, shown with its most common DNA and genes. TCRdb's processing, not the authors', yielded these V and J calls. The sample data list 500,000 to 650,000 distinct CDR3 sequences, and 12% to 15% of these were observed just once. About 15% of the sample comes from the top ten.

This clonotype was counted at least ten times. What antigen it recognizes has not been identified. The input lacks base qualities; no much larger clone sits a single base away. The junction shows trimming of 1 base on V and 9 bases on J, plus 13 bases between the germline ends. The germline V gene provides CDR1 SGHVS and CDR2 FQNEAQ. The CDR3 sequence holds 15 residues, the cysteine and phenylalanine included. The CDR3 DNA has 45 bases and is translated from base 1. Recombination connected TRBV7-8 to TRBJ1-6, with the D gene uncertain. The sample was blood. The clonotype was recovered from a woman in her forties with Graves' hyperthyroidism. In nucleotide form, the sequence is TGTGCCAGCAGCTTAGTAGACATTGGGAGTTCACCCCTCCACTTT. Protein translation: CASSLVDIGSSPLHF.